These 27 T cell receptor beta chains were all obtained from the same sample, sequenced in a study of blood T cell repertoires in COVID-19. Here immunoSEQ multiplex PCR was the method, and the copy in TCRdb shows in-frame clones only, minus some. The sample shows some 390,000 clones, roughly nine tenths of them seen only once. The source material was PBMCs or T cells enriched from blood (not recorded which). These TCRs come from a man aged 30 to 45 who had recovered from COVID-19.

About this clone itself: Other DNA sequences of this sample code for an identical CDR3. The rearrangement uses TRBV10-3 and TRBJ2-7; weak D call: TRBD2 (5 bases). The germline V gene encodes CDR1 ENHRY and CDR2 SYGVKD. Trimming pared 2 bases from V and 0 bases from J, leaving 5 bases between. The CDR3 is made up of 13 amino acids. CDR3 sequence: CAISEAGSYEQYF. The CDR3 region has the DNA TGTGCCATCAGTGAGGCGGGCTCCTACGAGCAGTACTTC.

This clone has only a few counts. This sequence joins TRBV10-2 and TRBJ1-1; no clear D gene. With 2 bases removed from V and 7 bases from J, the gap between germline ends came to 5 bases. The CDR3 is 11 residues long. Germline-derived CDR1 and CDR2 are WSHSY and SAAADI. CDR3 coding DNA: TGCGCCAGCAGTGAGGACAATGAAGCTTTCTTT. Translation: CASSEDNEAFF.

V and J are TRBV24-1 and TRBJ2-3; D remains ambiguous. The germline gives CDR1 KGHDR, CDR2 SFDVKD. The V and J ends lost 6 bases and 6 bases respectively, with 12 bases between them. The CDR3 runs to 13 residues. The CDR3: CATSPPHIDTQYF. Written as DNA, the CDR3 is TGTGCCACCAGTCCCCCTCACATTGATACGCAGTATTTT.

This chain joins TRBV27 and TRBJ1-1, with 9 bases identical to TRBD1. Trimming at V came to 0 bases and at J to 6 bases, leaving 8 bases not matched to a gene. From germline, CDR1 is MNHEY and CDR2 SMNVEV (reference sequence). The CDR3 length is 16 residues. The CDR3 region is CASSLSSTGGLPEAFF. The DNA for the CDR3 is TGTGCCAGCAGTTTATCTTCGACAGGGGGTCTCCCTGAAGCTTTCTTT.

The chain recombines TRBV19 with TRBJ1-5, with D hard to call. V gave up 3 bases and J gave up 3 bases, with 6 bases separating them. The germline gives CDR1 LNHDA, CDR2 SQIVND (reference sequence). The CDR3 sequence is 13 residues long. In nucleotides, the CDR3 is TGTGCCAGTAGTATGGCACACAATCAGCCCCAGCATTTT. Protein: CASSMAHNQPQHF.

Notes on this clone: One junction end disagrees with the germline gene, perhaps due to a read error. V and J are TRBV3-1 (or the pseudogene TRBV3-2) and TRBJ2-4; no clear D. Germline CDR1 reads LGHDT; CDR2 reads YNNKEL (reference sequence). CDR3 length: 11 residues. In DNA, the CDR3 is TGTGCCAGCAGCCATGGCTTGCTCCTCAGCTTC. This translates into CASSHGLLLSF.

The rearrangement links TRBV11-2 to TRBJ2-1, with D possibly being TRBD2 (5 bases). The ends were cut back, 2 bases at V and 7 bases at J, with 18 bases in the middle. Germline-derived CDR1 and CDR2 are SGHAT and FQNNGV. The CDR3 length is 16 residues. The CDR3 loop reads CASSLLSGVLQNEQFF. In DNA, the CDR3 is TGTGCCAGCAGCTTATTATCCGGGGTCCTTCAGAATGAGCAGTTCTTC.

This chain uses TRBV12-3 or TRBV12-4 with TRBJ2-1; the D gene is possibly TRBD2 (5 bases). CDR3 length: 13 amino acids. V lost 6 bases and J 6 bases, leaving 12 bases between the germline ends. The CDR3 protein is CASRDLLSNEQFF. The CDR3 DNA reads as TGTGCCAGCAGGGACTTATTATCCAATGAGCAGTTCTTC.

The chain employs TRBV6-1 and TRBJ2-1; D is unresolved. The CDR3 sequence is 12 residues long. Germline loops: CDR1 MNHNS, CDR2 SASEGT. Trimming cost V 3 bases and J 10 bases, with 10 bases left between them. DNA of the CDR3: TGTGCCAGCAGTGATTATACGGTGGAGCAGTTCTTC. Translating it yields CASSDYTVEQFF.

The chain employs TRBV5-1 and TRBJ2-7; weak D call: TRBD1 (6 bases). The V end was cut by 4 bases, the J end by 9 bases, with 17 bases between. The CDR3 has 13 amino acids. The V gene's germline CDR1 is SGHRS and CDR2 YFSETQ. The DNA for the CDR3 is TGCGCCAGCAGCCCGGACAGTCTGGAAGGGCAGTACTTC. It translates to CASSPDSLEGQYF.

The chain has TRBV28 and TRBJ2-5; D call uncertain. V lost 6 bases, J lost 0 bases, and 8 bases lay in between. Per the germline V gene, CDR1 is MDHEN and CDR2 is SYDVKM. This CDR3 region has 13 residues. The CDR3 coding sequence is TGTGCCAGCAGCCGCAGAAACCAAGAGACCCAGTACTTC. Encoded protein: CASSRRNQETQYF.

The V gene is TRBV5-6, the J gene TRBJ1-6, with 7 nucleotides matching TRBD1. The CDR3 contains 16 residues. V was clipped by 1 base and J by 9 bases; unmatched bases: 10. CDR1 is SGHDT, CDR2 YYEEEE, per germline. The CDR3 DNA sequence: TGTGCCAGCAGCTTGTCGCCAGACAGGGAGATTTCACCCCTCCACTTT. Its translation: CASSLSPDREISPLHF.

This chain connects TRBV28 to TRBJ1-5, with TRBD1 matching over 11 bases. V was clipped by 4 bases and J by 7 bases; unmatched bases: 6. Per germline, CDR1 MDHEN and CDR2 SYDVKM. This CDR3 has 15 residues. The CDR3 nucleotides read TGTGCCAGCAGTTGGGGACAGGGGGAGTTACAGCCCCAGCATTTT. Protein product: CASSWGQGELQPQHF.

The rearrangement links TRBV2 to TRBJ2-2, with 7 bases matching TRBD1. The CDR3 contains 12 residues. Losses at the gene ends were 7 bases for V and 6 bases for J; bases not matched to a gene: 2. Germline CDR1 and CDR2: SNHLY and FYNNEI. CDR3 in amino acids: CASKGASGELFF. CDR3 nucleotides: TGTGCCAGCAAGGGGGCCTCCGGGGAGCTGTTTTTT.

The chain has TRBV12-3 or TRBV12-4 and TRBJ1-2; 7 bases align to TRBD1. Unmatched junction bases numbered 10, after V lost 10 bases and J lost 11 bases. The CDR3 loop spans 11 amino acids. The CDR3 sequence: CATKEGADYTF. The CDR3 DNA is TGTGCCACGAAGGAGGGGGCGGATTACACCTTC.

The V call is TRBV30, the J call TRBJ1-5, with TRBD1 identical over 9 bases. Germline V CDR1 and CDR2: GTSNPN, SVGIG (reference sequence). CDR3 length: 16 amino acids. V was pared by 5 bases and J by 3 bases, with 11 bases of the junction left unmatched. This CDR3 is CAWGHAQGANNQPQHF. In nucleotides, the CDR3 is TGTGCCTGGGGCCACGCACAGGGGGCTAACAATCAGCCCCAGCATTTT.

The CDR3 region is CASSLGEAYNEQFF. The CDR3, as DNA: TGCGCCAGCAGCTTAGGAGAGGCCTACAATGAGCAGTTCTTC. The chain has TRBV5-1 and TRBJ2-1; D gene ambiguous. The CDR3 sequence is 14 residues long. Trimming shortened V by 2 bases and J by 2 bases, and 8 bases separated the two germline ends. Germline V gives CDR1 SGHRS, CDR2 YFSETQ.

The genes are TRBV7-9 and TRBJ1-4; possible D gene TRBD1, 6 bases. V lost 4 bases, J lost 8 bases, and 20 bases lay in between. Germline V gene lookup returns CDR1 SEHNR and CDR2 FQNEAQ (reference sequence). CDR3 length: 16 amino acids. Written as DNA, the CDR3 is TGTGCCAGCAGCTCTCTTGGGGACACAGGACCAGAAAAACTGTTTTTT. Translated: CASSSLGDTGPEKLFF.

The V call is TRBV19, the J call TRBJ2-7; TRBD2 matches 13 bases. Germline V gene sequence: CDR1 LNHDA, CDR2 SQIVND (reference sequence). The CDR3 is 15 amino acids. V shed 9 bases and J 2 bases; nucleotides not matched to a gene: 7. The CDR3 coding sequence is TGTGCCAGCTCCCGGGGACTAGCGGGACCCTACGAGCAGTACTTC. Protein product: CASSRGLAGPYEQYF. The variable domain in full, completed from reference TRBV19 and TRBJ2-7, reads DGGITQSPKYLFRKEGQNVTLSCEQNLNHDAMYWYRQDPGQGLRLIYYSQIVNDFQKGDIAEGYSVSREKKESFPLTVTSAQKNPTAFYLCASSRGLAGPYEQYFGPGTRLTVT.

This rearrangement joins TRBV29-1 to TRBJ2-3; D is uncertain. V lost 4 bases and J lost 0, with 8 bases in between. Germline CDR1 SQVTM, CDR2 ANQGSEA. CDR3 length equals 13 residues. DNA of the CDR3: TGCAGCGTTGGACTTCTTAGCACAGATACGCAGTATTTT. Translation gives CSVGLLSTDTQYF.

V and J are TRBV25-1 and TRBJ2-2; 10 nucleotides match TRBD1. This CDR3 is 18 amino acids long. J lost 6 bases, V lost 3 bases, and 13 bases had no gene match. Germline lookup yields CDR1 MGHDK and CDR2 SYGVNS. The CDR3 DNA reads TGTGCCAGCAGTGACCTGACAGGGGGCGGCACTATCTCCGGGGAGCTGTTTTTT. Translating it yields CASSDLTGGGTISGELFF.

CDR3 in DNA: TGCGCCAGCAGCCCCCAGGGGAGCGGGGACTACGAGCAGTACTTC. Its translation: CASSPQGSGDYEQYF. The chain combines TRBV5-1 with TRBJ2-7, with D perhaps TRBD2 (7 bases). This CDR3 has 15 residues. V shed 4 bases and J shed 3 bases, with 17 bases lying between them. Germline CDR1 is SGHRS and CDR2 is YFSETQ. Drawing the rest from reference TRBV5-1 and TRBJ2-7, the complete variable domain is KAGVTQTPRYLIKTRGQQVTLSCSPISGHRSVSWYQQTPGQGLQFLFEYFSETQRNKGNFPGRFSGRQFSNSRSEMNVSTLELGDSALYLCASSPQGSGDYEQYFGPGTRLTVT.

V is TRBV7-9 and J is TRBJ1-2, with 7 bases fitting TRBD1. The junction had 4 bases not matched to a gene; V was cut back by 3 bases and J by 6 bases. The CDR3 totals 13 residues. Looked up from germline, CDR1 is SEHNR and CDR2 is FQNEAQ (reference sequence). The CDR3 here is CASSLDRLDGYTF. In DNA form, the CDR3 reads TGTGCCAGCAGCTTGGACAGGCTGGATGGCTACACCTTC.

The rearrangement uses TRBV30 and TRBJ1-5; D may be TRBD1 (5 bases). The CDR3 covers 14 residues. Germline V gene lookup returns CDR1 GTSNPN and CDR2 SVGIG (reference sequence). V shed 3 bases and J shed 4 bases, with 13 bases lying between them. The CDR3 bases are TGTGCCTGGAGGGGGCAGGGACTAAATCAGCCCCAGCATTTT. Protein sequence: CAWRGQGLNQPQHF. Full variable domain (remainder filled in from reference TRBV30 and TRBJ1-5): SQTIHQWPATLVQPVGSPLSLECTVEGTSNPNLYWYRQAAGRGLQLLFYSVGIGQISSEVPQNLSASRPQDRQFILSSKKLLLSDSGFYLCAWRGQGLNQPQHFGDGTRLSIL.

The rearrangement joins TRBV12-2 to TRBJ2-7; the D segment call TRBD2 is taken from the table without a DNA check. TRBV12-2 is a pseudogene. The CDR3 totals 15 residues. The CDR3 DNA reads as TGTGCAAGTCGCTTCAGCGGGAGACCTTCCTACGAGCAGTACTTC. It is translated as CASRFSGRPSYEQYF.

This clone was seen once. This chain joins TRBV3-1 (or the pseudogene TRBV3-2) and TRBJ1-1; D is uncertain. Germline V lookup: CDR1 LGHDT, CDR2 YNNKEL (reference sequence). The CDR3 length is 14 residues. Trimming shortened V by 4 bases and J by 4 bases, and 13 bases separated the two germline ends. This CDR3 reads CASSPPGVGTEAFF. In DNA form, the CDR3 reads TGTGCCAGCAGCCCACCGGGAGTCGGCACTGAAGCTTTCTTT.

This clone is a singleton in its sample. The chain carries TRBV6-5 and TRBJ1-2; no clear D. Germline CDR1 is MNHEY and CDR2 is SVGAGI. There are 14 residues in the CDR3. Trimming removed 7 bases from V and 6 bases from J, with 18 bases in between. The DNA for the CDR3 is TGTGCCAGCATCCACGCGGGGTTCTGGGATGGCTACACCTTC. Translating it yields CASIHAGFWDGYTF.